Shown below are 9 T cell receptor beta chains from a single sample sequenced in a study of blood T cell repertoires in COVID-19. The data were produced by immunoSEQ multiplex PCR, yet TCRdb's version contains in-frame clones alone and is incomplete. The repertoire holds over 200,000 clones, with 75% to 90% as singletons. Sequencing input: PBMCs or T cells enriched from blood (not recorded which). Receptors originate from a man in his forties who had recovered from COVID-19.

The rearrangement uses TRBV6-1 and TRBJ2-2, with TRBD1 matching over 8 bases. Germline assignment: CDR1 MNHNS and CDR2 SASEGT. This CDR3 comprises 15 residues. Trimming cost V 2 bases and J 6 bases; bases outside gene matches: 5. Here the CDR3 DNA reads TGTGCCAGCAGTGAAAACAGGGGGTCACCCGGGGAGCTGTTTTTT. Translation gives CASSENRGSPGELFF.

The gene calls are TRBV9 and TRBJ2-1, with TRBD2 matching over 11 bases. With V trimmed by 4 bases and J by 6 bases, 18 bases remained unmatched. The CDR3 has 19 amino acids. Germline V gene lookup returns CDR1 SGDLS and CDR2 YYNGEE. CDR3 DNA sequence: TGTGCCAGCAGCCCCGAAGTAGCGGGAGGGCTAATGCTGGTCAATGAGCAGTTCTTC. Protein product: CASSPEVAGGLMLVNEQFF.

This clone was detected only once. The V gene is TRBV6-1, the J gene TRBJ2-5; D not resolved. With 2 bases removed from V and 5 bases from J, the gap between germline ends came to 6 bases. Germline V gene lookup returns CDR1 MNHNS and CDR2 SASEGT. The CDR3 is 12 amino acids. CDR3 sequence: CASSELGETQYF. The CDR3 region has the DNA TGTGCCAGCAGTGAACTGGGCGAGACCCAGTACTTC.

The CDR3 DNA is TGCGCCAGCAGCCAGGGGGGACTAGCGGGAGGAAAACAAGAGACCCAGTACTTC. This codes for CASSQGGLAGGKQETQYF. The chain recombines TRBV4-3 with TRBJ2-5, with 15 bases matching TRBD2. The ends lost 3 bases at V and 2 bases at J; junction bases unmatched: 7. Germline values: CDR1 LGHNA, CDR2 YSLEER. The CDR3 consists of 18 residues.

This clone appeared many times. The chain uses TRBV7-9 and TRBJ2-5; TRBD1 is a possible D gene (6 bases). The CDR3 sequence is 14 residues long. Trimming left V 3 bases short and J 2 bases short, with 10 bases between. Germline loops: CDR1 SEHNR, CDR2 FQNEAQ (reference sequence). The CDR3 here is CASSFRQEQETQYF. Written as DNA, the CDR3 is TGTGCCAGCAGCTTTAGACAGGAGCAAGAGACCCAGTACTTC.

In its sample, this clone was seen a few times. The J gene is TRBJ1-5, the V gene TRBV2; D is ambiguous. The CDR3 runs to 15 residues. Deletions cut 3 bases from V and 0 bases from J, with 9 bases between. Germline CDR1 is SNHLY and CDR2 is FYNNEI. The CDR3 reads CASSEYRNSNQPQHF. The CDR3 nucleotides read TGTGCCAGCAGTGAGTACAGAAATAGCAATCAGCCCCAGCATTTT.

The gene calls are TRBV27 and TRBJ1-1; D remains ambiguous. This CDR3 contains 16 residues. V was cut by 5 bases and J by 1 base, with 17 bases left in between. CDR1 MNHEY and CDR2 SMNVEV come from the germline V gene (reference sequence). CDR3 nucleotides: TGTGCCAGCAGTCGAAGTACTTCTCAGGCGAACACTGAAGCTTTCTTT. It codes for CASSRSTSQANTEAFF.

The chain recombines TRBV12-3 or TRBV12-4 with TRBJ1-2; possibly TRBD1 for D (6 bases). The CDR3 has 13 amino acids. The V and J ends lost 3 bases and 8 bases respectively, with 13 bases between them. The CDR3 bases are TGTGCCAGCAGTTTTTTGGGGGCGCGGGGCTACACCTTC. It yields the protein CASSFLGARGYTF.

The rearrangement links TRBV6-1 to TRBJ1-1; 9 nucleotides align to TRBD1. Germline CDR1 MNHNS, CDR2 SASEGT. The ends lost 2 bases at V and 6 bases at J; junction bases unmatched: 10. The CDR3 has 16 residues. CDR3 DNA sequence: TGTGCCAGCAGTGAACTAACAGGGGGCCTACACGCTGAAGCTTTCTTT. It is translated as CASSELTGGLHAEAFF.